This passage covers 18 T cell receptor beta chains from one sample sequenced in a study of blood T cell repertoires in COVID-19 (dated by TCRdb to 2020 to 2021). The library was obtained by the immunoSEQ multiplex PCR assay. This immuneACCESS table, as held by TCRdb, lists in-frame sequences with V and J called but not all clones. Of the missing ones, under half trace to an unresolved V gene in checked studies; the others have no known cause. This sample gives about 88,000 clones in total; 75% to 90% of them show up just once. The top ten clonotypes cover over 8.5% of the sample. The sample taken for sequencing was peripheral blood. These receptors were obtained from an elderly man with acute or convalescent COVID-19.

This clone was found once. The chain combines TRBV20-1 with TRBJ2-5; D possibly corresponds to TRBD2 (6 bases). This CDR3 is 11 amino acids long. In germline, CDR1 is DFQATT, CDR2 SNEGSKA (reference sequence). Trimming cost V 7 bases and J 5 bases, with 11 bases left between them. CDR3 DNA sequence: TGCAGTGTCCGCGGAGGGGAGACCCAGTACTTC. Translating it yields CSVRGGETQYF.

The chain combines TRBV14 with TRBJ1-2; 8 nucleotides align to TRBD1. V gave up 1 base and J gave up 7 bases; unmatched junction bases: 8. The germline CDR1 and CDR2 sequences are SGHDN and FVKESK. This CDR3 is built from 15 residues. For the CDR3, the DNA is TGTGCCAGCAGCCAAGGAGGCAGGGGGCGAAGTGGCTACACCTTC. This gives the protein CASSQGGRGRSGYTF.

The rearrangement joins TRBV9 to TRBJ2-1, with 7 bases matching TRBD2. Losses at the gene ends were 4 bases for V and 4 bases for J; bases not matched to a gene: 8. There are 15 residues in the CDR3. Germline lookup yields CDR1 SGDLS and CDR2 YYNGEE. The CDR3 region has the DNA TGTGCCAGCAGCCCCCACGGCGGGGGTTACAATGAGCAGTTCTTC. It specifies CASSPHGGGYNEQFF.

This chain joins TRBV10-3 and TRBJ2-1, with 8 bases identical to TRBD2. This CDR3 contains 16 residues. The germline V gene has CDR1 ENHRY and CDR2 SYGVKD. V lost 3 bases to trimming and J lost 4 bases; unmatched junction nucleotides: 8. The CDR3 sequence: CAISDPPAGEYNEQFF. DNA of the CDR3: TGTGCCATCAGTGACCCCCCAGCGGGAGAATACAATGAGCAGTTCTTC.

The chain joins TRBV6-6 to TRBJ2-5; perhaps TRBD1 as D (5 bases). The CDR3 contains 14 residues. Deletions cut 0 bases from V and 2 bases from J, with 7 bases between. Per the germline V gene, CDR1 is MNHNY and CDR2 is SVGAGI (reference sequence). CDR3: CASSYSGLQETQYF. CDR3 sequence (DNA): TGTGCCAGCAGTTACTCGGGGCTACAAGAGACCCAGTACTTC.

The chain has TRBV12-3 or TRBV12-4 and TRBJ2-1, with 9 bases that match TRBD1. V shed 5 bases, J shed 13 bases, and the junction held 9 bases outside the gene matches. This CDR3 spans 13 amino acids. As DNA, the CDR3 is TGTGCCAGCAGTACGGGACAGGGCGTGACTCAGTTCTTC. Amino acid sequence: CASSTGQGVTQFF.

The sample holds one count of this clone. This chain joins TRBV18 and TRBJ2-3; no definite D call. Deletions cut 0 bases from V and 3 bases from J, with 10 bases between. The V gene's germline CDR1 is KGHSH and CDR2 LQKENI. The CDR3 runs to 15 residues. CDR3 in amino acids: CASSPPGPVTDTQYF. The DNA of the CDR3 is TGTGCCAGCTCACCACCGGGCCCGGTGACAGATACGCAGTATTTT.

The J gene is TRBJ1-1, the V gene TRBV3-1 (or the pseudogene TRBV3-2); D gene uncertain. Trimming pared 6 bases from V and 2 bases from J, leaving 16 bases between. CDR3 length: 15 amino acids. Germline V lookup: CDR1 LGHDT, CDR2 YNNKEL (reference sequence). Here the CDR3 DNA reads TGTGCCAGCAGTGTGGTGTCAGGCCCAAACACTGAAGCTTTCTTT. Protein product: CASSVVSGPNTEAFF.

The chain joins TRBV5-1 to TRBJ2-7; perhaps TRBD2 as D (6 bases). Trimming left V 1 base short and J 5 bases short, with 13 bases between. The CDR3 is made up of 14 amino acids. In germline, CDR1 is SGHRS, CDR2 YFSETQ. The CDR3 sequence: CASSLSGSADEQYF. The CDR3 DNA reads TGCGCCAGCAGCTTGAGCGGGTCGGCGGACGAGCAGTACTTC.

The chain has TRBV28 and TRBJ1-3, with TRBD1 identical over 8 bases. Trimming at V came to 7 bases and at J to 11 bases, leaving 13 bases not matched to a gene. Germline CDR1 reads MDHEN; CDR2 reads SYDVKM. The CDR3 sequence is 14 residues long. The CDR3 is CASTGQGMVSAIYF. The CDR3 DNA is TGTGCCAGCACAGGACAGGGAATGGTGTCGGCCATATATTTT.

J is TRBJ1-5 and V is TRBV6-2 or TRBV6-3; 7 positions match TRBD1. V dropped 2 bases and J dropped 1; count of bases not matched to a gene: 8. The CDR3 consists of 17 residues. Germline CDR1 reads MNHEY; CDR2 reads SVGEGT. DNA for the CDR3: TGTGCCAGCAGTTACGTTCAGGGGGTAAGAAGCAATCAGCCCCAGCATTTT. This sequence encodes CASSYVQGVRSNQPQHF.

The chain carries TRBV2 and TRBJ2-7; D unclear. Germline CDR1 SNHLY, CDR2 FYNNEI. V dropped 6 bases and J dropped 2 bases, with 8 bases sitting between them. The CDR3 consists of 12 residues. The CDR3, as DNA: TGTGCCAGCAGAACTGATGCCTACGAGCAGTACTTC. Protein product: CASRTDAYEQYF.

The V gene is TRBV7-8, the J gene TRBJ1-3; D unclear. The ends were cut back, 2 bases at V and 0 bases at J, with 8 bases in the middle. The V gene's germline CDR1 is SGHVS and CDR2 FQNEAQ. The CDR3 runs 15 residues. CDR3 sequence (DNA): TGTGCCAGCAGCTTATCGGTACCCTCTGGAAACACCATATATTTT. It codes for CASSLSVPSGNTIYF.

The V call is TRBV5-1, the J call TRBJ2-6; tentatively, D is TRBD2 (6 bases). The CDR3 has 16 residues. The ends were cut back, 2 bases at V and 1 base at J, with 10 bases in the middle. From germline, CDR1 is SGHRS and CDR2 YFSETQ. The CDR3 DNA follows: TGCGCCAGCAGCTTAGCAGGGAGGTCTGGGGCCAACGTCCTGACTTTC. Residues: CASSLAGRSGANVLTF.

The chain links TRBV6-5 to TRBJ1-2, with unresolved D. The CDR3 contains 12 residues. Germline CDR1 MNHEY, CDR2 SVGAGI. The V and J ends lost 5 bases and 5 bases respectively, with 9 bases between them. DNA for the CDR3: TGTGCCAGCAGTCGGGGAGAATATGGCTACACCTTC. It codes for CASSRGEYGYTF.

This chain connects TRBV9 to TRBJ1-3; 7 nucleotides agree with TRBD1. The ends lost 0 bases at V and 0 bases at J; junction bases unmatched: 3. This CDR3 comprises 16 residues. CDR1 is SGDLS and CDR2 is YYNGEE in the germline V gene. In DNA form, the CDR3 reads TGTGCCAGCAGCGTAGCTGGGACAGTCTCTGGAAACACCATATATTTT. Translating it yields CASSVAGTVSGNTIYF.

The chain joins TRBV5-4 to TRBJ1-2; D unclear. CDR1 is SGHNT and CDR2 is YYREEE in the germline V gene (reference sequence). V was shortened by 2 bases and J by 5 bases, with 10 bases between the two germline ends. This CDR3 is built from 13 residues. The CDR3, as DNA: TGTGCCAGCAGCTTCGCCACAGAATATGGCTACACCTTC. Translating it yields CASSFATEYGYTF.

The chain couples TRBV5-6 to TRBJ1-2; D is unresolved. CDR1 is SGHDT and CDR2 is YYEEEE in the germline V gene. Trimming took 3 bases from V and 1 from J, leaving 13 bases between them. This CDR3 region has 15 residues. The CDR3 DNA reads as TGTGCCAGCAGCTCCAACCGTGAGTTTAACTATGGCTACACCTTC. It is translated as CASSSNREFNYGYTF.